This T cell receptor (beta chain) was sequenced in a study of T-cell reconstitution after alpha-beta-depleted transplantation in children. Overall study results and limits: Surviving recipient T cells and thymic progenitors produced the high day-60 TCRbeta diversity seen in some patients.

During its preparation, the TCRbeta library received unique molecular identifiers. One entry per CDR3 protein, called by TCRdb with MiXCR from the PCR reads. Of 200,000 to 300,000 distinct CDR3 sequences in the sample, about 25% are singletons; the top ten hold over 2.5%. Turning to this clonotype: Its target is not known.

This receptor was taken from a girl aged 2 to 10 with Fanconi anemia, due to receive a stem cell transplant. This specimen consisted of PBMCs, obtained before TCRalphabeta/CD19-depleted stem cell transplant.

The CDR3 region is CASSSGGGTDTQYF. CDR3 DNA: TGTGCCAGCTCGAGCGGGGGGGGCACAGATACGCAGTATTTT. This rearrangement joins TRBV7-7 to TRBJ2-3, with 10 bases lining up with TRBD2. This CDR3 has 14 residues. After removal of 8 bases from V and 1 base from J, the junction contained 3 bases not matched to a gene. Germline V CDR1 and CDR2: SSHAT, FNYEAQ (reference sequence).